These 13 T cell receptor beta chains came from one sample sequenced in a study of blood T cell repertoires in COVID-19. The data were produced by immunoSEQ multiplex PCR, yet TCRdb's version contains in-frame clones alone and is incomplete. The sample yields 90,000 to 100,000 clones, about 85% seen once. The sequenced sample was peripheral blood. All receptors come from a man older than 75 with acute or convalescent COVID-19.

The chain recombines TRBV6-5 with TRBJ2-5, with D tentatively TRBD2 (5 bases). The CDR3 covers 14 residues. Germline loops: CDR1 MNHEY, CDR2 SVGAGI. Trimming cost V 6 bases and J 4 bases, with 15 bases left between them. This CDR3 is CASSVFGRGETQYF. The DNA of the CDR3 is TGTGCCAGCAGCGTTTTTGGACGGGGAGAGACCCAGTACTTC.

The chain links TRBV19 to TRBJ2-1; 9 bases fit TRBD2. The CDR3 loop spans 15 amino acids. Germline CDR1 LNHDA, CDR2 SQIVND (reference sequence). V gave up 7 bases and J gave up 11 bases; unmatched junction bases: 15. The CDR3 reads CASTVGGGRARKQFF. As DNA, the CDR3 is TGTGCCAGTACCGTAGGAGGCGGGAGGGCCAGGAAGCAGTTCTTC.

This clone was seen a few times. DNA of the CDR3: TGTGCCAGCAGTTATGGGGGGTCACCCCTCCACTTT. Translated: CASSYGGSPLHF. J is TRBJ1-6 and V is TRBV12-3 or TRBV12-4; a weak D match, TRBD1 (5 bases). The CDR3 loop spans 12 amino acids. V lost 4 bases, J lost 10 bases, and 8 bases lay in between.

The chain has TRBV25-1 and TRBJ2-3; TRBD1 is a possible D gene (5 bases). Germline CDR1 and CDR2: MGHDK and SYGVNS. Trimming took off 4 bases at V and 0 bases at J, with 14 bases between the two ends. The CDR3 loop spans 16 amino acids. CDR3 residues: CASSGLGRISTDTQYF. CDR3 in DNA: TGTGCCAGCAGTGGCTTGGGGCGGATTAGCACAGATACGCAGTATTTT.

The chain uses TRBV20-1 and TRBJ2-5; tentatively, D is TRBD1 (6 bases). The germline V and J ends were trimmed by 0 bases and 13 bases, with 12 bases remaining between them. The CDR3 runs 11 residues. Germline V gene sequence: CDR1 DFQATT, CDR2 SNEGSKA (reference sequence). CDR3 coding DNA: TGCAGTGCTAGAGAGTGGGACAACCCGTACTTC. This codes for CSAREWDNPYF.

The chain recombines TRBV5-1 with TRBJ2-5; TRBD2 agrees at 8 bases. The CDR3 is 16 amino acids. The ends lost 3 bases at V and 2 bases at J; junction bases unmatched: 9. From germline, CDR1 is SGHRS and CDR2 YFSETQ. The CDR3 sequence: CASSSQPSGSQETQYF. DNA of the CDR3: TGCGCCAGCAGCTCCCAACCTAGCGGGTCTCAAGAGACCCAGTACTTC. Filled out from reference TRBV5-1 and TRBJ2-5, the complete variable domain reads KAGVTQTPRYLIKTRGQQVTLSCSPISGHRSVSWYQQTPGQGLQFLFEYFSETQRNKGNFPGRFSGRQFSNSRSEMNVSTLELGDSALYLCASSSQPSGSQETQYFGPGTRLLVL.

There are a few counts of this clone. The chain recombines TRBV5-6 with TRBJ2-5; 9 positions match TRBD2. Germline CDR1 and CDR2: SGHDT and YYEEEE. The CDR3 runs 17 residues. With V trimmed by 0 bases and J by 4 bases, 10 bases remained unmatched. CDR3 sequence: CASSLGLAGSLAETQYF. CDR3 coding DNA: TGTGCCAGCAGCTTGGGTCTAGCGGGAAGTCTAGCAGAGACCCAGTACTTC.

The chain links TRBV5-1 to TRBJ1-2; 7 nucleotides agree with TRBD1. The germline V gene encodes CDR1 SGHRS and CDR2 YFSETQ. Germline trimming cut 0 bases from V and 8 bases from J; bases unmatched to any gene: 10. The CDR3 totals 15 residues. The CDR3: CASSLDSRGARGYTF. For the CDR3, the DNA is TGCGCCAGCAGCTTGGACAGCAGGGGGGCGCGGGGCTACACCTTC. Using reference TRBV5-1 and TRBJ1-2 for the parts outside the CDR3, the full variable domain is KAGVTQTPRYLIKTRGQQVTLSCSPISGHRSVSWYQQTPGQGLQFLFEYFSETQRNKGNFPGRFSGRQFSNSRSEMNVSTLELGDSALYLCASSLDSRGARGYTFGSGTRLTVV.

This rearrangement joins TRBV9 to TRBJ1-4; tentative D call: TRBD1 (6 bases). There are 17 residues in the CDR3. Per the germline V gene, CDR1 is SGDLS and CDR2 is YYNGEE. Trimming took off 0 bases at V and 2 bases at J, with 14 bases between the two ends. The CDR3 region is CASSVGPLRGTNEKLFF. DNA for the CDR3: TGTGCCAGCAGCGTAGGACCCCTCAGGGGTACTAATGAAAAACTGTTTTTT.

The chain couples TRBV7-6 to TRBJ2-5; D uncertain. Per germline, CDR1 SGHVS and CDR2 FNYEAQ. V was cut by 5 bases and J by 5 bases, with 12 bases left in between. The length of the CDR3 is 13 residues. The CDR3 sequence is CASSLLRLETQYF. The DNA for the CDR3 is TGTGCCAGCAGCCTTCTTCGACTGGAGACCCAGTACTTC.

This sequence joins TRBV5-1 and TRBJ2-7; unclear D gene. The V end lost 1 base, the J end lost 3 bases, and 17 bases lay between the germline ends. CDR1 and CDR2 (germline): SGHRS, YFSETQ. The CDR3 has 16 residues. CDR3 residues: CASSLLAGEKFYEQYF. The CDR3 DNA reads as TGCGCCAGCAGCTTGTTGGCCGGAGAAAAATTCTACGAGCAGTACTTC.

This chain joins TRBV10-2 and TRBJ1-5, with 10 bases fitting TRBD1. J was trimmed by 3 bases and V by 6 bases; bases with no gene match: 5. The germline gives CDR1 WSHSY, CDR2 SAAADI. The CDR3 has 15 amino acids. This chain's CDR3 is CASRRDRGINQPQHF. The CDR3 DNA is TGCGCCAGCAGACGGGACAGGGGAATCAATCAGCCCCAGCATTTT.

Only a few counts were recorded for this clone. The gene calls are TRBV11-2 and TRBJ2-5; a possible D gene is TRBD2 (7 bases). The CDR3 is 15 amino acids. With 4 bases removed from V and 1 base from J, the gap between germline ends came to 13 bases. CDR1 is SGHAT, CDR2 FQNNGV, per germline. CDR3 in DNA: TGTGCCAGCAGCTATAGGGGGGGGTCCCAAGAGACCCAGTACTTC. It translates to CASSYRGGSQETQYF.